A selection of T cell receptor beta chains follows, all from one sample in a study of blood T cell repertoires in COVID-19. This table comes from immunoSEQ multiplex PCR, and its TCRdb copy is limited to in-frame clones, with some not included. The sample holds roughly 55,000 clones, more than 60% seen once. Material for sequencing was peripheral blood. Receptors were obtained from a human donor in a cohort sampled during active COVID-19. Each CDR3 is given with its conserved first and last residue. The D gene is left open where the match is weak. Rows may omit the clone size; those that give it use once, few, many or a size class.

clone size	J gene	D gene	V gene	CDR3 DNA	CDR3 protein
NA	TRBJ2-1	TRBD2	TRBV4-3	TGCGCCAGCAGCCAAGATCACCCCTCTAGCGGCCAAAGCTCCTACAATGAGCAGTTCTTC	CASSQDHPSSGQSSYNEQFF
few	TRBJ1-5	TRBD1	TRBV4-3	TGCGCCAGCAGCCAAGATCGGCGACAGGGGGCTCAGCAGCCCCAGCATTTT	CASSQDRRQGAQQPQHF
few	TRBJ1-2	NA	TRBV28	TGTGCCAGCAGGCCATCAAGGGGAGGCGACTATGGCTACACCTTC	CASRPSRGGDYGYTF
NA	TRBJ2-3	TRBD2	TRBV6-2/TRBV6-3	TGTGCCAGCAGTTACTCTCCTAGCGGGAACACAGATACGCAGTATTTT	CASSYSPSGNTDTQYF
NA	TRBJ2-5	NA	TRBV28	TGTGCCAGCAGTCGTGGGCCAGGGGGGTTAGAGACCCAGTACTTC	CASSRGPGGLETQYF
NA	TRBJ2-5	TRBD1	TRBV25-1	TGTGCCAGCAGTACTGACAGGGTCCGAGAGACCCAGTACTTC	CASSTDRVRETQYF
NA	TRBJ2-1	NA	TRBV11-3	TGTGCCAGCAGCTCCGGGGGTGATGAGCAGTTCTTC	CASSSGGDEQFF
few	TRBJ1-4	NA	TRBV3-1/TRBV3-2	TGTGCCAGCAGCAGATCTGGGGAGGTCGAAAAACTGTTTTTT	CASSRSGEVEKLFF
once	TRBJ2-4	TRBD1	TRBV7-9	TGTGCCAGCAGCTCGCCAGGACAGGGGAAAGCCAAAAACATTCAGTACTTC	CASSSPGQGKAKNIQYF
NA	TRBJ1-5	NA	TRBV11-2	TGTGCCAGCAGCCCTATTACCCGGCAGGATAATCAGCCCCAGCATTTT	CASSPITRQDNQPQHF
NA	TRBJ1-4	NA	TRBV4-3	TGCGCCAGCAGCCAAGATCTTTTTACAGGGCGCGGGTATGAAAAACTGTTTTTT	CASSQDLFTGRGYEKLFF
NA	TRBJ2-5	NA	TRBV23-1	TGCGCCAGCAGTCATAAACCCCGGAGGGGCAGGTTTGAGTTTAGGCCGGAGACCCAGTACTTC	CASSHKPRRGRFEFRPETQYF
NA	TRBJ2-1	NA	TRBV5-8	TGTGCCAGCAGCCAGGGGAGGGTATGGAATGAGCAGTTCTTC	CASSQGRVWNEQFF
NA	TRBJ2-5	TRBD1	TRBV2	TGTGCCAGCAGTCCGACAGGGACCGGGGAGACCCAGTACTTC	CASSPTGTGETQYF
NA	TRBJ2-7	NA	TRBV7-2	TGTGCCAGCAGCTTAGAGGGACAATTCTCCTACGAGCAGTACTTC	CASSLEGQFSYEQYF
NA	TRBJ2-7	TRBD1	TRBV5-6	TGTGCCAGCAGCTTTGGAGTAGGGGGCTCATCCTACGAGCAGTACTTC	CASSFGVGGSSYEQYF
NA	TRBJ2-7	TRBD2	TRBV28	TGTGCCAGCAGTCGACCGGGACTAGCGGAGGGGGCCTGGGAGCAGTACTTC	CASSRPGLAEGAWEQYF
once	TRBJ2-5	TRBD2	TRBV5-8	TGTGCCAGCAGCGCCAGCGGGGGGATCCAAGAGACCCAGTACTTC	CASSASGGIQETQYF
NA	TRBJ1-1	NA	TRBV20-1	TGCAGTGTAACGACACCCTCAGCTTTCTTT	CSVTTPSAFF
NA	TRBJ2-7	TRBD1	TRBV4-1	TGCGCCAGCAGCCAAGACTGGACAGGGGGTTACGAGCAGTACTTC	CASSQDWTGGYEQYF
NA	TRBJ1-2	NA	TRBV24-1	TGTGCCACCAGTGATTTTCAAATTCCCCTCGCGGGGGATAAGAGCTACACCTTC	CATSDFQIPLAGDKSYTF
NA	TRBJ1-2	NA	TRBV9	TGTGCCAGCAGCGCTACTCACGGTTCGAACTATGGCTACACCTTC	CASSATHGSNYGYTF
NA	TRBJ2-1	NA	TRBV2	TGTGCCAGCAGTGAAAGGGCGGGAATTGACAATGAGCAGTTCTTC	CASSERAGIDNEQFF
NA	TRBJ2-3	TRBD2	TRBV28	TGTGCCAGCAGTTTATCCGGGACTAGCGGGCGCACAGATACGCAGTATTTT	CASSLSGTSGRTDTQYF
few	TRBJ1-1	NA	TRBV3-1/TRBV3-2	TGTGCCAGCAGCCTCAGGGGGAACACTGAAGCTTTCTTT	CASSLRGNTEAFF
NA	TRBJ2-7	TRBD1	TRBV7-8	TGTGCCAGCAGCTACGGGACAGCCAAATACGAGCAGTACTTC	CASSYGTAKYEQYF
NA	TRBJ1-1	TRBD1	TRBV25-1	TGTGCCAGCAGAGAGACAGGGGGGCGGACTGAAGCTTTCTTT	CASRETGGRTEAFF
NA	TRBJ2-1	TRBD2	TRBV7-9	TGTGCCAGCAGCTTAGGCGGCGGGAGTCTCAATGAGCAGTTCTTC	CASSLGGGSLNEQFF
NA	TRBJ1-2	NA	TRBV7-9	TGTGCCAGCAGCTTAATATTCAGGGACTACACCTTC	CASSLIFRDYTF
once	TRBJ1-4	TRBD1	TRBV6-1	TGTGCCAGCAGTGAGCTCAGGGGGCATGGTAATGAAAAACTGTTTTTT	CASSELRGHGNEKLFF
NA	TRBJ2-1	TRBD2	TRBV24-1	TGTGCCACCAGTGAAGGGACTAGCTACAATGAGCAGTTCTTC	CATSEGTSYNEQFF
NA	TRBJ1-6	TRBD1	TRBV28	TGTGCCAACCAGGACAGGTCGAGCTCCTATAATTCACCCCTCCACTTT	CANQDRSSSYNSPLHF
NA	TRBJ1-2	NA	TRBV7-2	TGTGCCAGCACCCAGCGGGGAGTTAACTATGGCTACACCTTC	CASTQRGVNYGYTF
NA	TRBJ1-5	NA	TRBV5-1	TGCGCCAGCAGCTTGGGACAAAGCAATCAGCCCCAGCATTTT	CASSLGQSNQPQHF
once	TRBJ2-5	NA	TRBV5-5	TGTGCCAGCAGCTTGGCTGTGCAAGAGACCCAGTACTTC	CASSLAVQETQYF
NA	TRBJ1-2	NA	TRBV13	TGTGCCAGCAGCTTAGCCCAGGTTCCCTATGGCTACACCTTC	CASSLAQVPYGYTF
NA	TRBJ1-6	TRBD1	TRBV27	TGTGCCAGCAGACTGAGGACAACAAAGGGACAGGGTTATTTACCCCTCCACTTT	CASRLRTTKGQGYLPLHF
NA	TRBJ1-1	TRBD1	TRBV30	TGTGCCTGGAGTAGACAGGGGGCCCGGACTGAAGCTTTCTTT	CAWSRQGARTEAFF
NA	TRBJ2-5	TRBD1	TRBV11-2	TGTGCCAGCAGCCGGGACAGGGAAGAGACCCAGTACTTC	CASSRDREETQYF
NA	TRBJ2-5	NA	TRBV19	TGTGCCAGTAGTATATGGGTGCGGGAGACCCAGTACTTC	CASSIWVRETQYF
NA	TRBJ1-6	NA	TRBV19	TGTGCCAGTAGTCCCCGAGAATATAATTCACCCCTCCACTTT	CASSPREYNSPLHF
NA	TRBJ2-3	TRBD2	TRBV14	TGTGCCAGCAGCCAGTTAGCGGGGCTGGCAGATACGCAGTATTTT	CASSQLAGLADTQYF
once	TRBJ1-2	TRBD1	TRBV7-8	TGTGCCAGCAGCTTGACAGGGGGCCTTAACTATGGCTACACCTTC	CASSLTGGLNYGYTF
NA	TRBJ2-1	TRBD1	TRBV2	TGTGCCAGCAGTGACTCCGGGACAGGAAACAATGAGCAGTTCTTC	CASSDSGTGNNEQFF
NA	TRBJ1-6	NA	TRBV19	TGTGCCAGTAGGTCCTCGGCGGGGCTGGGGAAAGGTTCACCCCTCCACTTT	CASRSSAGLGKGSPLHF
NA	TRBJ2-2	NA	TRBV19	TGTGCCAGTAGTATAGTACGTGGGGCAGGGCGAACCGGGGAGCTGTTTTTT	CASSIVRGAGRTGELFF
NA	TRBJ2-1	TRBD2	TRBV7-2	TGTGCCAGCAGCCGGGTAGCGGGAGCGGGTGAGCAGTTCTTC	CASSRVAGAGEQFF
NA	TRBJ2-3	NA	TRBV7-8	TGTGCCAGCAGCCCGAACAGGGATACGCAGTATTTT	CASSPNRDTQYF
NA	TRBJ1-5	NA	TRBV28	TGTGCCGGGGGGTTTCGATATCAGCCCCAGCATTTT	CAGGFRYQPQHF
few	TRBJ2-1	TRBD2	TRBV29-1	TGCAGTGCGACTAGCGGGAGGTCAAATGAGCAGTTCTTC	CSATSGRSNEQFF
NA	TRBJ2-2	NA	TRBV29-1	TGCAGCGTTGAAGTTAGTGGAGGGGGCTCCGGGGAGCTGTTTTTT	CSVEVSGGGSGELFF
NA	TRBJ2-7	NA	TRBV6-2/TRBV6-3	TGTGCCAGCAGTTGGGACATCTCCTACGAGCAGTACTTC	CASSWDISYEQYF
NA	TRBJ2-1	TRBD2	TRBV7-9	TGTGCAAGCCCCGTTGTTCCGGCGGGAGGGCAAGGGGAGCAGTTCTTC	CASPVVPAGGQGEQFF
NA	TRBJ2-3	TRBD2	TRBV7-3	TGTGCCAGCAGCTCGGCGGGGGGCACAGATACGCAGTATTTT	CASSSAGGTDTQYF